The sequence of this T cell receptor beta chain was determined in a study of T cell repertoires in cytomegalovirus infection. Comments on this clonotype: Its antigen remains unknown.

Trimming shortened V by 5 bases and J by 4 bases, and 16 bases separated the two germline ends. CDR3 size: 15 residues. The germline CDR1 and CDR2 sequences are SGHAT and FQNNGV. Findings of the study overall: HLA-C-restricted CMV clonotypes gave the most frequent clonotype in two of eight donors.

TCRdb fed the reads into MiXCR, producing one record per CDR3 protein. The sample lists hundreds of thousands of distinct CDR3 sequences, 42% occurring once. This receptor was obtained from a human donor in good health (CMV status not recorded). Some clones in this sample may be carry-over from other donors' samples. The chain recombines TRBV11-2 with TRBJ2-3; D not certain. Sequencing used cultured PBMCs, obtained from culture after CMV antigen stimulation. CDR3 nucleotide sequence: TGTGCCAGCAGCCCCGAATCGGCTATGCCAGATACGCAGTATTTT. Translated, it gives CASSPESAMPDTQYF.